Below are 28 T cell receptor beta chains sequenced from a single sample in a study of T cell repertoires in cytomegalovirus infection. TCRdb called the reads again in MiXCR, with one record for every CDR3 protein. The top ten hold around 2.4% of the sample, which has hundreds of thousands of distinct CDR3 sequences, 8% to 10% seen once. The sequencing sample was made of PBMCs. These receptors came from a human donor in good health (CMV status not recorded). Some clones in this sample may be carry-over from other donors' samples.

This clonotype was counted many times. The chain carries TRBV7-2 and TRBJ2-2; the D gene is possibly TRBD1 (5 bases). The CDR3 length is 15 residues. Trimming pared 2 bases from V and 0 bases from J, leaving 7 bases between. Germline CDR1 and CDR2: SGHTA and FQGNSA. The CDR3 protein is CASSLRQPNTGELFF. The CDR3 nucleotides read TGTGCCAGCAGCTTAAGACAGCCGAACACCGGGGAGCTGTTTTTT.

In this sample, this clonotype turned up many times. The chain is built from TRBV12-3 or TRBV12-4 and TRBJ2-2; tentative D call: TRBD2 (6 bases). The CDR3 sequence is 14 residues long. V was shortened by 4 bases and J by 5 bases, with 11 bases between the two germline ends. The CDR3 sequence is CASSYGGGTGELFF. For the CDR3, the DNA is TGTGCCAGCAGTTACGGTGGAGGGACCGGGGAGCTGTTTTTT.

This clonotype showed up many times. The V gene is TRBV7-2, the J gene TRBJ2-5; 10 positions agree with TRBD2. CDR3 length: 15 residues. V dropped 2 bases and J dropped 7; count of bases not matched to a gene: 7. Germline-derived CDR1 and CDR2 are SGHTA and FQGNSA. For the CDR3, the DNA is TGTGCCAGCAGCTTACAGCGGGGGGGCCGGGGGACCCAGTACTTC. It is translated as CASSLQRGGRGTQYF. The entire variable domain, with the rest obtained from reference TRBV7-2 and TRBJ2-5, is as follows: GAGVSQSPSNKVTEKGKDVELRCDPISGHTALYWYRQSLGQGLEFLIYFQGNSAPDKSGLPSDRFSAERTGGSVSTLTIQRTQQEDSAVYLCASSLQRGGRGTQYFGPGTRLLVL.

This clonotype was detected ten times or more. The V and J genes are TRBV3-1 and TRBJ2-1; 8 bases line up with TRBD1. CDR1 and CDR2 from the germline V gene are LGHDT and YNNKEL (reference sequence). The CDR3 extends over 17 amino acids. After removal of 0 bases from V and 8 bases from J, the junction contained 12 bases not matched to a gene. This CDR3 reads CASSQDRPGQAIDEQFF. The CDR3 DNA reads as TGTGCCAGCAGCCAAGATCGACCGGGACAGGCCATCGATGAGCAGTTCTTC.

Only a few counts were recorded for this clonotype. The gene calls are TRBV23-1 and TRBJ2-3, with 13 bases fitting TRBD2. TRBV23-1 is filed as an ORF, its function uncertain. This CDR3 contains 23 residues. After removal of 6 bases from V and 4 bases from J, the junction contained 28 bases not matched to a gene. Here the CDR3 reads CASRRHRTSGGHRGGIVADTQYF. The CDR3 DNA reads as TGCGCCAGCAGACGGCACCGGACTAGCGGGGGCCACCGGGGAGGGATCGTTGCAGATACGCAGTATTTT.

This clonotype was counted between two and nine times. This rearrangement joins TRBV5-1 to TRBJ2-2; TRBD2 matches at 10 bases. From germline, CDR1 is SGHRS and CDR2 YFSETQ. The CDR3 loop spans 17 amino acids. V lost 7 bases and J lost 6; bases outside the gene matches: 15. The CDR3 here is CASGPRAGGPRAGELFF. The CDR3 DNA sequence: TGCGCCAGCGGCCCCCGAGCGGGGGGGCCTAGGGCCGGGGAGCTGTTTTTT.

In DNA, the CDR3 is TGTGCCAGTAGTACGGGCCCCTCCACAGATACGCAGTATTTT. This sequence encodes CASSTGPSTDTQYF. The genes are TRBV19 and TRBJ2-3; no definite D call. V lost 4 bases and J lost 2, with 10 bases in between. This CDR3 contains 14 residues. Germline V gene data show CDR1 as LNHDA and CDR2 as SQIVND (reference sequence).

Here the CDR3 DNA reads TGCAGTGCTCCCAGAACGGGGGGGGAGACCCAGTACTTC. Translating it yields CSAPRTGGETQYF. This chain joins TRBV20-1 and TRBJ2-5; 8 positions agree with TRBD2. V lost 5 bases, J lost 5 bases, and 7 bases stayed unmatched. The CDR3 runs to 13 residues. The germline V gene has CDR1 DFQATT and CDR2 SNEGSKA (reference sequence).

This clonotype was picked up a small number of times. The rearrangement joins TRBV12-3 or TRBV12-4 to TRBJ2-3; D is uncertain. CDR3 length: 12 residues. V was cut by 6 bases and J by 5 bases, with 9 bases left in between. CDR3 sequence: CASSHHGDTQYF. CDR3 DNA sequence: TGTGCCAGCAGCCATCACGGAGATACGCAGTATTTT.

The chain joins TRBV20-1 to TRBJ1-2; D is unclear. Looked up from germline, CDR1 is DFQATT and CDR2 is SNEGSKA (reference sequence). This CDR3 has 14 amino acids. The ends were cut back, 0 bases at V and 2 bases at J, with 10 bases in the middle. The CDR3 loop is CSARDERFNYGYTF. In nucleotides, the CDR3 is TGCAGTGCTAGAGATGAAAGATTCAACTATGGCTACACCTTC.

At least ten counts were recorded for this clonotype. The chain is built from TRBV20-1 and TRBJ2-1, with 9 bases aligning to TRBD2. Germline CDR1 and CDR2: DFQATT and SNEGSKA (reference sequence). V was clipped by 1 base and J by 2 bases; unmatched bases: 15. CDR3 length: 19 residues. This CDR3 reads CSARAPRGFSGGPYNEQFF. The CDR3 DNA reads TGCAGTGCTAGAGCCCCTCGTGGATTTAGCGGGGGCCCCTACAATGAGCAGTTCTTC.

This clonotype came up many times. The CDR3 DNA reads TGTGCCAGCAGCTTATCGGCAGGCCGGCGTAGAGGCTACACCTTC. This translates into CASSLSAGRRRGYTF. The rearrangement uses TRBV7-9 and TRBJ1-2; D gene ambiguous. Germline V gene lookup returns CDR1 SEHNR and CDR2 FQNEAQ (reference sequence). V gave up 2 bases and J gave up 8 bases, with 18 bases separating them. The CDR3 runs 15 residues.

This clonotype was recorded at least ten times. The V call is TRBV7-9, the J call TRBJ1-1; no definite D call. The germline gives CDR1 SEHNR, CDR2 FQNEAQ (reference sequence). The CDR3 is 13 residues long. Trimming stripped 8 bases from V and 0 bases from J, with 10 bases between. As DNA, the CDR3 is TGTGCCAGCGGACGAGGGATGAACACTGAAGCTTTCTTT. It yields the protein CASGRGMNTEAFF.

At least ten counts were recorded for this clonotype. This sequence joins TRBV3-1 and TRBJ1-5, with D unresolved. V lost 4 bases and J lost 4, with 8 bases in between. Per germline, CDR1 LGHDT and CDR2 YNNKEL (reference sequence). This CDR3 contains 13 residues. CDR3 DNA sequence: TGTGCCAGCAGCCTCGAGGTTAATCAGCCCCAGCATTTT. Translation: CASSLEVNQPQHF.

This clonotype was detected ten times or more. CDR3 nucleotides: TGTGCCATCAGTGAGGGCAGCGCAACTAATGAAAAACTGTTTTTT. Translated: CAISEGSATNEKLFF. The chain links TRBV10-3 to TRBJ1-4; no clear D gene. Between the trimmed V and J ends, which lost 2 bases and 0 bases, there was a span of 7 bases. This CDR3 has 15 residues. Germline assignment: CDR1 ENHRY and CDR2 SYGVKD.

At least ten counts were recorded for this clonotype. The chain recombines TRBV7-8 with TRBJ2-1, with D possibly being TRBD2 (6 bases). Germline CDR1 SGHVS, CDR2 FQNEAQ. V lost 2 bases, J lost 7 bases, and 15 bases lay in between. CDR3 length: 15 residues. CDR3 in amino acids: CASSLSVGGGNEQFF. CDR3 sequence (DNA): TGTGCCAGCAGCTTATCCGTGGGGGGTGGGAATGAGCAGTTCTTC. Complete variable domain (other parts from reference TRBV7-8 and TRBJ2-1): GAGVSQSPRYKVAKRGQDVALRCDPISGHVSLFWYQQALGQGPEFLTYFQNEAQLDKSGLPSDRFFAERPEGSVSTLKIQRTQQEDSAVYLCASSLSVGGGNEQFFGPGTRLTVL.

This clonotype has at least ten counts. The genes are TRBV27 and TRBJ2-2; unclear D gene. Trimming cost V 2 bases and J 0 bases, with 13 bases left between them. This CDR3 is built from 17 residues. Germline CDR1 reads MNHEY; CDR2 reads SMNVEV (reference sequence). CDR3 bases: TGTGCCAGCAGTTTAGCAGGATTTAACGCGAACACCGGGGAGCTGTTTTTT. It encodes CASSLAGFNANTGELFF.

The V call is TRBV7-9, the J call TRBJ1-3, with D hard to call. V was pared by 5 bases and J by 0 bases, with 8 bases between. Looked up from germline, CDR1 is SEHNR and CDR2 is FQNEAQ (reference sequence). The CDR3 totals 14 residues. CDR3 coding DNA: TGTGCCAGCAGCCACAGCGGCTCTGGAAACACCATATATTTT. Amino acids: CASSHSGSGNTIYF.

The genes are TRBV20-1 and TRBJ2-1; possible D gene TRBD1, 6 bases. This CDR3 is 15 amino acids long. The germline gives CDR1 DFQATT, CDR2 SNEGSKA (reference sequence). Trimming took off 5 bases at V and 0 bases at J, with 14 bases between the two ends. The CDR3 region is CSAFTTGSSYNEQFF. The CDR3 bases are TGCAGTGCTTTCACCACAGGGAGCTCCTACAATGAGCAGTTCTTC.

In this sample, this clonotype turned up a few times. The chain has TRBV19 and TRBJ1-5; D is unclear. The CDR3 extends over 15 amino acids. Germline V CDR1 and CDR2: LNHDA, SQIVND (reference sequence). V lost 1 base to trimming and J lost 5 bases, with 12 bases between them. Here the CDR3 reads CASSIGKSYHQPQHF. The CDR3 region has the DNA TGTGCCAGTAGTATAGGTAAAAGTTACCATCAGCCCCAGCATTTT.

Turning to this clonotype: A much larger clonotype is one base distant, so this may be a read error. V and J are TRBV2 and TRBJ1-4; D unclear. Trimming removed 8 bases from V and 8 bases from J, with 21 bases in between. Germline CDR1 is SNHLY and CDR2 is FYNNEI. This CDR3 has 15 residues. The CDR3 nucleotides read TGTGCCAGCCAGATCGATGGGTTCGGGAGAGAAAAACTGTTTTTT. Protein sequence: CASQIDGFGREKLFF.

In this sample, this clonotype turned up many times. The chain joins TRBV29-1 to TRBJ2-1; tentatively, D is TRBD1 or TRBD2 (5 bases each). The CDR3 covers 14 residues. The V end lost 6 bases, the J end lost 12 bases, and 24 bases lay between the germline ends. Germline-derived CDR1 and CDR2 are SQVTM and ANQGSEA. CDR3 DNA: TGCAGCGTCGCCGGGACGGAGACTACCGAGGGGCAGTTCTTC. Protein: CSVAGTETTEGQFF.

The CDR3 DNA is TGCAGCGTTGGAGAACGGCCCCGGGGGGAGCAGTTCTTC. Encoded protein: CSVGERPRGEQFF. The chain joins TRBV29-1 to TRBJ2-1, with TRBD2 as a possible D gene (6 bases). This CDR3 region has 13 residues. Germline-derived CDR1 and CDR2 are SQVTM and ANQGSEA. The V gene lost 4 bases and the J gene lost 10 bases, with 17 bases spanning the gap.

This clonotype occurred many times. The V call is TRBV4-1, the J call TRBJ2-7, with 11 bases identical to TRBD1. Germline V lookup: CDR1 MGHRA, CDR2 YSYEKL. CDR3 size: 14 residues. The V gene end was trimmed by 4 bases and the J gene end by 3 bases; junction bases not matched to a gene: 2. The CDR3 region is CASSRGQGDYEQYF. CDR3 nucleotides: TGCGCCAGCAGCCGGGGACAGGGGGACTACGAGCAGTACTTC.

This clonotype was seen repeatedly, ten times or more. This rearrangement joins TRBV10-3 to TRBJ1-2; weak D call: TRBD1 (5 bases). Per germline, CDR1 ENHRY and CDR2 SYGVKD. The V and J ends lost 4 bases and 8 bases respectively, with 14 bases between them. The CDR3 runs to 13 residues. CDR3 amino acids: CAISVGRDRGYTF. The CDR3 coding sequence is TGTGCCATCAGTGTGGGCCGTGACAGAGGCTACACCTTC.

This clonotype was recorded many times. This rearrangement joins TRBV7-9 to TRBJ1-1; no firm D call. Trimming cost V 1 base and J 5 bases, with 11 bases left between them. The V gene's germline CDR1 is SEHNR and CDR2 FQNEAQ (reference sequence). The CDR3 is 14 amino acids. The CDR3 here is CASSLEQTRTEAFF. The CDR3 DNA reads as TGTGCCAGCAGCTTAGAGCAGACCAGGACTGAAGCTTTCTTT. Full variable domain (rest looked up from reference TRBV7-9 and TRBJ1-1): DTGVSQNPRHKITKRGQNVTFRCDPISEHNRLYWYRQTLGQGPEFLTYFQNEAQLEKSRLLSDRFSAERPKGSFSTLEIQRTEQGDSAMYLCASSLEQTRTEAFFGQGTRLTVV.

This clonotype was counted many times. The V gene is TRBV7-2, the J gene TRBJ2-7; D remains unclear. The CDR3 is 14 amino acids. CDR1 is SGHTA and CDR2 is FQGNSA in the germline V gene. Trimming shortened V by 10 bases and J by 5 bases, and 21 bases separated the two germline ends. The CDR3 bases are TGTGCCACCTCCTTAGGCGCCATGGAGCACGAGCAGTACTTC. It translates to CATSLGAMEHEQYF.

This clonotype was picked up many times. The chain recombines TRBV18 with TRBJ2-1; D remains unclear. The CDR3 is made up of 13 amino acids. V was cut by 6 bases and J by 4 bases, with 10 bases left in between. CDR1 is KGHSH and CDR2 is LQKENI in the germline V gene. The CDR3 nucleotides are TGTGCCAGCTCGGCTATAAGGTACAATGAGCAGTTCTTC. The encoded protein is CASSAIRYNEQFF.